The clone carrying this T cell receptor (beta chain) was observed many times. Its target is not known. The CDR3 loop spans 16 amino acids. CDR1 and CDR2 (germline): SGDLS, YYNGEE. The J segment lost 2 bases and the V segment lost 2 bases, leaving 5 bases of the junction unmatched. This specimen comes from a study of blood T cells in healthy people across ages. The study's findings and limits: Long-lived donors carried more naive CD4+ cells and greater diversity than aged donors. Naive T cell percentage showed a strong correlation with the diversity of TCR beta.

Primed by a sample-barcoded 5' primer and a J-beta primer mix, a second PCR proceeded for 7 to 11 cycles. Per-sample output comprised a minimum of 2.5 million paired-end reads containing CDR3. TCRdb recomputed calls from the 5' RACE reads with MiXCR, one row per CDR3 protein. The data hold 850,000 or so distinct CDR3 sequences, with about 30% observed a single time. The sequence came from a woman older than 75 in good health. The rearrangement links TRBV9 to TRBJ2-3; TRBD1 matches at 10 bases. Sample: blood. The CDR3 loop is CASSVLGQGNTDTQYF. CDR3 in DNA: TGTGCCAGCAGCGTTTTGGGACAGGGGAACACAGATACGCAGTATTTT.